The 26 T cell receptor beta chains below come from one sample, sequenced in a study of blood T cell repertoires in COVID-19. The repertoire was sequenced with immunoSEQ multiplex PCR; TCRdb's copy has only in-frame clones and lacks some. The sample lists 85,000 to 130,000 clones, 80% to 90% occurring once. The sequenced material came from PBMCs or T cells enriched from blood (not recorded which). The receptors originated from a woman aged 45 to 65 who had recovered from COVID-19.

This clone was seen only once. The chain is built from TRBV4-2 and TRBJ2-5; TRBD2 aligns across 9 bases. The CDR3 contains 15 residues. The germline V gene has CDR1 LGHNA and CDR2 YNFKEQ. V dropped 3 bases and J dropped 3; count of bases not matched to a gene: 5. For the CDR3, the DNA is TGTGCCAGCAGCCATGGCGGGGGGGAGGAAGAGACCCAGTACTTC. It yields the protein CASSHGGGEEETQYF.

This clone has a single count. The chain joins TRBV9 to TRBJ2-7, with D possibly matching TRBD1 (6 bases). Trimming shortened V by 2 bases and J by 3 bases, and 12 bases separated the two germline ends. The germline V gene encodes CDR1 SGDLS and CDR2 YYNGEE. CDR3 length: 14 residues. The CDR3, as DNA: TGTGCCAGCAGCGTCCGGGACACTTACTACGAGCAGTACTTC. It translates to CASSVRDTYYEQYF.

CDR3 region: CASSIGQGPQTQYF. CDR3 DNA: TGCGCCAGCAGCATAGGACAGGGCCCACAGACCCAGTACTTC. The rearrangement uses TRBV5-1 and TRBJ2-5; the match to TRBD1 covers 8 bases. V was pared by 4 bases and J by 6 bases, with 8 bases of the junction left unmatched. CDR1 and CDR2 from the germline V gene are SGHRS and YFSETQ. The CDR3 spans 14 residues.

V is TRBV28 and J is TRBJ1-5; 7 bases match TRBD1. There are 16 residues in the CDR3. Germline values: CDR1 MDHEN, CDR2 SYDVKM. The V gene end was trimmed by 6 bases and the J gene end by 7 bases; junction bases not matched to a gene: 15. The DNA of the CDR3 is TGTGCCAGCAGCCACAGGGGTAAGGGGATAGGACAGCCCCAGCATTTT. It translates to CASSHRGKGIGQPQHF.

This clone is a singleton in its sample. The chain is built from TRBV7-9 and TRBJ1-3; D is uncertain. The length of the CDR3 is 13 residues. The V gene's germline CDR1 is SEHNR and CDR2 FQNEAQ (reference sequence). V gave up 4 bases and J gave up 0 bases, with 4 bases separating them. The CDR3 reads CASSYNSGNTIYF. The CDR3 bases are TGTGCCAGCAGCTATAACTCTGGAAACACCATATATTTT.

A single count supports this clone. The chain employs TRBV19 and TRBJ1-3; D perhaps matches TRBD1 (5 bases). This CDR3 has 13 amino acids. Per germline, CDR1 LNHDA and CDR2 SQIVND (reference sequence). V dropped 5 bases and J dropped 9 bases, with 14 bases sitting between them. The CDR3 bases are TGTGCCAGTAGTTTGGCAGGGCGGAGCACCATATATTTT. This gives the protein CASSLAGRSTIYF. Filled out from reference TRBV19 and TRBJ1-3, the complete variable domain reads DGGITQSPKYLFRKEGQNVTLSCEQNLNHDAMYWYRQDPGQGLRLIYYSQIVNDFQKGDIAEGYSVSREKKESFPLTVTSAQKNPTAFYLCASSLAGRSTIYFGEGSWLTVV.

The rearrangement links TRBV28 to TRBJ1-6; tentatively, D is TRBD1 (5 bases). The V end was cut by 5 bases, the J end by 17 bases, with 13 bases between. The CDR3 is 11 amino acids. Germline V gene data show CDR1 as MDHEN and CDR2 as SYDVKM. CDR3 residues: CASSGASGFHF. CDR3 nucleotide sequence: TGTGCCAGCAGTGGGGCCTCGGGTTTCCACTTT.

CDR3 sequence: CASSQDIGQGGTEAFF. Here the CDR3 DNA reads TGTGCCAGCAGCCAAGACATAGGACAGGGGGGTACTGAAGCTTTCTTT. The J gene is TRBJ1-1, the V gene TRBV5-4, with 10 positions matching TRBD1. CDR1 and CDR2 from the germline V gene are SGHNT and YYREEE (reference sequence). The CDR3 contains 16 residues. V dropped 4 bases and J dropped 5; count of bases not matched to a gene: 11.

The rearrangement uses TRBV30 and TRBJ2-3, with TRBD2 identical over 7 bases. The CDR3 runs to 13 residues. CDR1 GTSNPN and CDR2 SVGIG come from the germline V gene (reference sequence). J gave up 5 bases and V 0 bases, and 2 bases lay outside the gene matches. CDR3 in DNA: TGTGCCTGGAGTGTGTTAGCGGGAGATACGCAGTATTTT. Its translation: CAWSVLAGDTQYF.

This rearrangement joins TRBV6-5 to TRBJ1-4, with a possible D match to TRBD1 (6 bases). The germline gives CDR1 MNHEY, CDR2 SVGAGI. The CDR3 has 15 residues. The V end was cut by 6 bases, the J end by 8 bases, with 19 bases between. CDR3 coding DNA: TGTGCCAGCAGCGACGAGCAGGGAAGGGGGGAAAAACTGTTTTTT. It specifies CASSDEQGRGEKLFF.

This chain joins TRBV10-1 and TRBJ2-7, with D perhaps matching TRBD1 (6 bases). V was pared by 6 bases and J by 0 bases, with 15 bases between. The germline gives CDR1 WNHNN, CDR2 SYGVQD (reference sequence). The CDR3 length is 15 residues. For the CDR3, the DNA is TGCGCCAGCAGACCGACAGGTTCGACCTCCTACGAGCAGTACTTC. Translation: CASRPTGSTSYEQYF.

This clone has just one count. DNA of the CDR3: TGTGCCAGCAGCTTAGGCACAGGGACAGCCAATGAGCAGTTCTTC. This gives the protein CASSLGTGTANEQFF. The V gene is TRBV7-3, the J gene TRBJ2-1; TRBD1 agrees at 7 bases. The CDR3 is 15 amino acids. V shed 2 bases and J 6 bases; nucleotides not matched to a gene: 7. Germline-derived CDR1 and CDR2 are SGHTA and FQGTGA.

The CDR3 protein is CASSQRAGGHGFF. The CDR3 DNA follows: TGTGCCAGCAGCCAGAGAGCGGGGGGGCATGGGTTCTTC. The J gene is TRBJ2-1, the V gene TRBV16, with 10 bases fitting TRBD2. Per germline, CDR1 KGHSY and CDR2 FQNENV. CDR3 length: 13 amino acids. V dropped 3 bases and J dropped 15; count of bases not matched to a gene: 8.

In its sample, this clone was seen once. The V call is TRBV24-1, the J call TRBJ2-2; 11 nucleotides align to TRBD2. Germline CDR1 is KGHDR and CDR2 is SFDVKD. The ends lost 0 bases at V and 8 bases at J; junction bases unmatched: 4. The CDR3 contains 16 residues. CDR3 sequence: CATSDLPSGGSGELFF. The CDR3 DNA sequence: TGTGCCACCAGTGATTTGCCTAGCGGGGGGTCTGGGGAGCTGTTTTTT.

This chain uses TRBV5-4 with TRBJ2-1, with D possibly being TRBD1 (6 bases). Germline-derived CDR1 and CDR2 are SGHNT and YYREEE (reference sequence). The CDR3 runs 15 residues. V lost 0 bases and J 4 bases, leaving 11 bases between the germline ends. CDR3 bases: TGTGCCAGCAGCTTGGACAGGGCCTTATACAATGAGCAGTTCTTC. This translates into CASSLDRALYNEQFF.

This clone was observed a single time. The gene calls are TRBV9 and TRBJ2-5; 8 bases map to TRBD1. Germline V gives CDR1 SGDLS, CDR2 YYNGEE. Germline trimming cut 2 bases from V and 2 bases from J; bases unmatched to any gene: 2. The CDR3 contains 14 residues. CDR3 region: CASSVGDRQETQYF. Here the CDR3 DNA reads TGTGCCAGCAGCGTTGGGGACAGGCAAGAGACCCAGTACTTC.

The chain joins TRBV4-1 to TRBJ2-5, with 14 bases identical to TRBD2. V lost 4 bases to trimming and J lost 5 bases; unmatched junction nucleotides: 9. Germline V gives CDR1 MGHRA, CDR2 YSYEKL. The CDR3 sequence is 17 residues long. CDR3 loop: CASSRGTSGGSQETQYF. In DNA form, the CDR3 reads TGCGCCAGCAGCCGCGGGACTAGCGGGGGTAGTCAGGAGACCCAGTACTTC.

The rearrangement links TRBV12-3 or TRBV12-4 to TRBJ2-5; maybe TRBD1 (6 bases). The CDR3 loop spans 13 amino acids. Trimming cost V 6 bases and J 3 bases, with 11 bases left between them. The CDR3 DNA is TGTGCCAGCAGCCACGACAGGAAAGAGACCCAGTACTTC. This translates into CASSHDRKETQYF.

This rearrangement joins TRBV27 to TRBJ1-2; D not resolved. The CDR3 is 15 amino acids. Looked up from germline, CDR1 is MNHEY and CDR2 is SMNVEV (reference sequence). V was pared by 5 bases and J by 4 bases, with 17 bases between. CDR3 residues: CASSTDGEISYGYTF. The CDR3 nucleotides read TGTGCCAGCAGTACTGACGGGGAAATATCCTATGGCTACACCTTC.

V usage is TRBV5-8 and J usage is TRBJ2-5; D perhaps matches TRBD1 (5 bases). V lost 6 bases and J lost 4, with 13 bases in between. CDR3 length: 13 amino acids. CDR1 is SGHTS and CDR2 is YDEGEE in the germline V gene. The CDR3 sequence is CASTFQGAETQYF. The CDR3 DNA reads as TGTGCCAGCACCTTCCAGGGTGCAGAGACCCAGTACTTC.

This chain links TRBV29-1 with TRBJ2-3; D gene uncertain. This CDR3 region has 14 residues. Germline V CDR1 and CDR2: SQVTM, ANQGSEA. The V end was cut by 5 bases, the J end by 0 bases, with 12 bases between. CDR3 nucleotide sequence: TGCAGCGTTCCTGCGGCTAGTAGCACAGATACGCAGTATTTT. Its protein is CSVPAASSTDTQYF.

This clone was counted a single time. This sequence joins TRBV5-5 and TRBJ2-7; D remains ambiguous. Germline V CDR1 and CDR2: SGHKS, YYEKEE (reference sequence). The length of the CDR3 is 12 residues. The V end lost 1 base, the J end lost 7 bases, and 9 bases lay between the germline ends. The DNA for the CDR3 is TGTGCCAGCAGCTTGACTCTGACTGAGCAGTACTTC. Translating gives CASSLTLTEQYF.

The CDR3 bases are TGTGCCAGCAGCTCACGGACTAGCGGGATCTTAGGTAGCACAGATACGCAGTATTTT. Its protein product is CASSSRTSGILGSTDTQYF. V and J are TRBV3-1 (or the pseudogene TRBV3-2) and TRBJ2-3; 12 bases are shared with TRBD2. Germline V lookup: CDR1 LGHDT, CDR2 YNNKEL (reference sequence). This CDR3 comprises 19 residues. V lost 5 bases and J lost 0; bases outside the gene matches: 12.

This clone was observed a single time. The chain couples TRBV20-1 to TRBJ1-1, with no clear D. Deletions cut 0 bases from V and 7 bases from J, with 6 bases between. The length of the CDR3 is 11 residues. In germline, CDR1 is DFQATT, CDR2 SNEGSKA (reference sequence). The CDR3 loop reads CSARDRSEAFF. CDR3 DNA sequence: TGCAGTGCTAGAGATCGGAGTGAAGCTTTCTTT.

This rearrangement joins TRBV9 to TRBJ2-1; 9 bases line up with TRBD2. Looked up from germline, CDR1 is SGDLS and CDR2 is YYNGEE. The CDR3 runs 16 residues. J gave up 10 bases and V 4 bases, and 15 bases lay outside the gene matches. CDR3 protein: CASSSSGLAGFGEQFF. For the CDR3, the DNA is TGTGCCAGCAGCTCGAGCGGGCTAGCGGGGTTCGGGGAGCAGTTCTTC.

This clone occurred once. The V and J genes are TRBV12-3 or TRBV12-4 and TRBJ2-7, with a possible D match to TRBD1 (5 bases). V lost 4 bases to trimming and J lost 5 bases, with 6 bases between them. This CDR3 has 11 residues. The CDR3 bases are TGTGCCAGCAGTTCAGGGAACGAGCAGTACTTC. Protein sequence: CASSSGNEQYF.